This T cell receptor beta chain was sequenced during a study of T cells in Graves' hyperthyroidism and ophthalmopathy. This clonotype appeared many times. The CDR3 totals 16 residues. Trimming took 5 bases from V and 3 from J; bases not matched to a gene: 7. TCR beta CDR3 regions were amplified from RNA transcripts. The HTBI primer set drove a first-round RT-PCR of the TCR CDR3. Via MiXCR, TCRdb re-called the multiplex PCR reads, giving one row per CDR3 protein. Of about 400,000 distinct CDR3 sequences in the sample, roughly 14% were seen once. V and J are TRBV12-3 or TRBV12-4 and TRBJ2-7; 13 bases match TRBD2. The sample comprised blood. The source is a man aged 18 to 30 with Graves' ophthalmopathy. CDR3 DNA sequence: TGTGCCAGCAGTGACGGTCGACTAGCGGGGGGCTACGAGCAGTACTTC. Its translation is CASSDGRLAGGYEQYF.